Below, 30 T cell receptor beta chains from the same sample are listed, as sequenced in a study of T-cell memory formation after mild COVID-19. Via MiXCR, TCRdb re-called the 5' RACE reads, giving one row per CDR3 protein. The sample has more than 350,000 distinct CDR3 sequences, more than 20% seen once. Sequenced: PBMCs or a T cell subset sorted from them (not recorded which). These TCRs come from an adult woman who had mild COVID-19 (a few samples of this study predate the infection). Cell type and time point are not known.

This chain uses TRBV7-9 with TRBJ2-3; 7 bases line up with TRBD2. This CDR3 comprises 17 residues. The V segment lost 5 bases and the J segment 3 bases; nucleotides outside the gene matches: 14. Germline CDR1 and CDR2: SEHNR and FQNEAQ (reference sequence). In DNA form, the CDR3 reads TGTGCCAGCAGCCACGAATGGACCGGCGGGGGAACAGATACGCAGTATTTT. Its protein product is CASSHEWTGGGTDTQYF.

The V gene is TRBV5-1, the J gene TRBJ2-1; D is uncertain. The CDR3 extends over 14 amino acids. With 7 bases removed from V and 6 bases from J, the gap between germline ends came to 17 bases. In germline, CDR1 is SGHRS, CDR2 YFSETQ. CDR3 protein: CASSRVAEGNEQFF. The CDR3 coding sequence is TGCGCCAGCTCCCGGGTAGCCGAAGGCAATGAGCAGTTCTTC.

This clonotype was recorded at least ten times. The CDR3, as DNA: TGTGCCAGCAGCTTAGCCGGGGGTGGCTACACCTTC. Its protein product is CASSLAGGGYTF. The chain joins TRBV7-9 to TRBJ1-2, with D perhaps matching TRBD1 (5 bases). Trimming removed 0 bases at V and 7 bases at J, with 6 bases between. Germline V gene lookup returns CDR1 SEHNR and CDR2 FQNEAQ (reference sequence). CDR3 size: 12 residues.

This clonotype was detected only a few times. The rearrangement joins TRBV5-1 to TRBJ2-1; 10 bases match TRBD2. The CDR3 is made up of 16 amino acids. V lost 1 base, J lost 4 bases, and 5 bases stayed unmatched. Germline V gene lookup returns CDR1 SGHRS and CDR2 YFSETQ. The CDR3 sequence: CASSLNPSGRYNEQFF. In DNA, the CDR3 is TGCGCCAGCAGCTTGAACCCTAGCGGGAGATACAATGAGCAGTTCTTC.

The V call is TRBV5-4, the J call TRBJ2-3; 9 nucleotides agree with TRBD1. This CDR3 spans 16 amino acids. J lost 5 bases, V lost 4 bases, and 11 bases had no gene match. Per the germline V gene, CDR1 is SGHNT and CDR2 is YYREEE (reference sequence). The CDR3 here is CASSPRTGDMGDTQYF. The CDR3 nucleotides read TGTGCCAGCAGCCCACGGACAGGGGACATGGGAGATACGCAGTATTTT. Using reference TRBV5-4 and TRBJ2-3 for the parts outside the CDR3, the full variable domain is ETGVTQSPTHLIKTRGQQVTLRCSSQSGHNTVSWYQQALGQGPQFIFQYYREEENGRGNFPPRFSGLQFPNYSSELNVNALELDDSALYLCASSPRTGDMGDTQYFGPGTRLTVL.

This clonotype was seen a handful of times. J is TRBJ2-7 and V is TRBV20-1; D is uncertain. With 0 bases removed from V and 3 bases from J, the gap between germline ends came to 9 bases. The CDR3 contains 13 residues. The germline V gene encodes CDR1 DFQATT and CDR2 SNEGSKA (reference sequence). CDR3 loop: CSARDVSVYEQYF. For the CDR3, the DNA is TGCAGTGCTAGAGACGTATCCGTCTACGAGCAGTACTTC.

V usage is TRBV20-1 and J usage is TRBJ1-1; D is unclear. Trimming shortened V by 7 bases and J by 1 base, and 16 bases separated the two germline ends. This CDR3 is 14 amino acids long. CDR1 and CDR2 from the germline V gene are DFQATT and SNEGSKA (reference sequence). The CDR3 nucleotides read TGCAGTGGCCACCCAGGTGGAGGGAACACTGAAGCTTTCTTT. Residues: CSGHPGGGNTEAFF.

This clonotype was detected only a few times. The chain joins TRBV20-1 to TRBJ2-7, with 9 bases matching TRBD2. Per the germline V gene, CDR1 is DFQATT and CDR2 is SNEGSKA (reference sequence). V gave up 6 bases and J gave up 5 bases; unmatched junction bases: 17. The CDR3 has 16 amino acids. The CDR3 is CSANFGASGIIDEQYF. The CDR3 DNA sequence: TGCAGTGCAAACTTCGGGGCTAGCGGGATTATCGACGAGCAGTACTTC.

The table lists this clonotype with a few counts. The genes are TRBV7-6 and TRBJ2-3; D tentatively fits TRBD1 or TRBD2 (6 bases each). Germline V gene sequence: CDR1 SGHVS, CDR2 FNYEAQ. With 0 bases removed from V and 4 bases from J, the gap between germline ends came to 11 bases. The CDR3 length is 15 residues. The chain's CDR3 is CASSLAGGLPDTQYF. Written as DNA, the CDR3 is TGTGCCAGCAGCTTAGCGGGGGGCCTTCCAGATACGCAGTATTTT.

This clonotype has only a few counts. The V gene is TRBV24-1, the J gene TRBJ2-7, with 10 bases lining up with TRBD2. Germline CDR1 KGHDR, CDR2 SFDVKD. This CDR3 region has 15 residues. V trimming: 2 bases; J trimming: 4 bases; junction bases outside the gene matches: 4. Here the CDR3 reads CATSDYHSGRYEQYF. In DNA form, the CDR3 reads TGTGCCACCAGTGATTACCATAGCGGGAGGTACGAGCAGTACTTC.

There are a few counts of this clonotype. The rearrangement links TRBV4-2 to TRBJ2-1, with 9 bases identical to TRBD1. Germline loops: CDR1 LGHNA, CDR2 YNFKEQ. J was trimmed by 8 bases and V by 0 bases; bases with no gene match: 8. This CDR3 spans 16 amino acids. The CDR3 here is CASSQDRYRGPHEQFF. In DNA, the CDR3 is TGTGCCAGCAGCCAAGATCGGTACAGGGGGCCGCATGAGCAGTTCTTC.

CDR3 in DNA: TGTGCCATCTCGGACGGGGGACAGGCCGAGCAGTACTTC. The encoded protein is CAISDGGQAEQYF. The chain is built from TRBV10-3 and TRBJ2-7; 8 positions agree with TRBD1. Losses at the gene ends were 8 bases for V and 6 bases for J; bases not matched to a gene: 9. This CDR3 comprises 13 residues. Germline V gives CDR1 ENHRY, CDR2 SYGVKD.

This clonotype was found a few times. The J gene is TRBJ2-5, the V gene TRBV4-2, with 12 bases matching TRBD2. The junction had 1 base not matched to a gene; V was cut back by 0 bases and J by 5 bases. CDR1 LGHNA and CDR2 YNFKEQ come from the germline V gene. The CDR3 contains 15 residues. CDR3 loop: CASSQETSGGETQYF. The CDR3 DNA reads as TGTGCCAGCAGCCAAGAGACTAGCGGGGGTGAGACCCAGTACTTC.

The rearrangement links TRBV7-2 to TRBJ2-7, with 7 positions matching TRBD2. Trimming cost V 5 bases and J 0 bases; bases outside gene matches: 4. The germline CDR1 and CDR2 sequences are SGHTA and FQGNSA. CDR3 length: 14 residues. The CDR3 is CASSIRTSSYEQYF. In DNA form, the CDR3 reads TGTGCCAGCAGCATTAGGACTAGCTCCTACGAGCAGTACTTC.

The V gene is TRBV29-1, the J gene TRBJ2-1, with D perhaps matching TRBD2 (5 bases). Germline V CDR1 and CDR2: SQVTM, ANQGSEA. Trimming took 2 bases from V and 8 from J, leaving 16 bases between them. The CDR3 extends over 14 amino acids. CDR3 nucleotides: TGCAGCGTTGAATCTAGCCCCGTATGGGATGAGCAGTTCTTC. Translating gives CSVESSPVWDEQFF.

This clonotype came up many times. The rearrangement joins TRBV12-3 or TRBV12-4 to TRBJ2-1; TRBD2 aligns across 12 bases. The CDR3 runs to 14 residues. V shed 4 bases, J shed 6 bases, and the junction held 1 base outside the gene matches. The CDR3 region is CASSSSGRANEQFF. The CDR3 DNA sequence: TGTGCCAGCAGTTCTAGCGGGAGGGCCAATGAGCAGTTCTTC.

This clonotype has a handful of counts. J is TRBJ1-2 and V is TRBV20-1; D uncertain. The CDR3 has 11 amino acids. With 1 base removed from V and 6 bases from J, the gap between germline ends came to 6 bases. CDR1 is DFQATT, CDR2 SNEGSKA, per germline (reference sequence). As DNA, the CDR3 is TGCAGTGCTAGAGTAAACGATGGCTACACCTTC. It yields the protein CSARVNDGYTF.

In this sample, this clonotype turned up a few times. J is TRBJ2-3 and V is TRBV20-1; 15 positions match TRBD2. From germline, CDR1 is DFQATT and CDR2 SNEGSKA (reference sequence). The CDR3 runs 18 residues. The J segment lost 3 bases and the V segment lost 0 bases, leaving 7 bases of the junction unmatched. As DNA, the CDR3 is TGCAGTGCTAGAGATCCGGGACTAGCGGGAGGAGGTACAGATACGCAGTATTTT. This translates into CSARDPGLAGGGTDTQYF.

This clonotype was seen just once. The genes are TRBV9 and TRBJ1-5; tentatively, D is TRBD1 (6 bases). Germline lookup yields CDR1 SGDLS and CDR2 YYNGEE. The CDR3 spans 14 residues. Between the trimmed V and J ends, which lost 3 bases and 0 bases, there was a span of 7 bases. CDR3 DNA sequence: TGTGCCAGCAGCGAGGGACATAGCAATCAGCCCCAGCATTTT. Its translation is CASSEGHSNQPQHF.

The chain links TRBV6-5 to TRBJ2-7, with no clear D. Germline CDR1 is MNHEY and CDR2 is SVGAGI. V dropped 6 bases and J dropped 1 base, with 10 bases sitting between them. This CDR3 is built from 13 residues. As DNA, the CDR3 is TGTGCCAGCAGACAACAGCCATCCTACGAGCAGTACTTC. The encoded protein is CASRQQPSYEQYF.

This clonotype was counted between two and nine times. The rearrangement joins TRBV7-9 to TRBJ2-1, with D perhaps given as TRBD1 or TRBD2 (7 bases each). V lost 7 bases to trimming and J lost 7 bases, with 14 bases between them. Germline V gene sequence: CDR1 SEHNR, CDR2 FQNEAQ (reference sequence). The CDR3 contains 13 residues. CDR3 protein: CASTQGGPNEQFF. CDR3 DNA: TGTGCCAGCACCCAGGGGGGGCCGAATGAGCAGTTCTTC.

In its sample, this clonotype was seen a few times. The chain uses TRBV5-4 and TRBJ2-5; D perhaps matches TRBD1 (6 bases). CDR1 and CDR2 from the germline V gene are SGHNT and YYREEE (reference sequence). The CDR3 contains 14 residues. V was cut by 4 bases and J by 5 bases, with 15 bases left in between. CDR3 loop: CASSKDRIVETQYF. The DNA of the CDR3 is TGTGCCAGCAGCAAGGACAGAATAGTGGAGACCCAGTACTTC.

V usage is TRBV9 and J usage is TRBJ2-4, with TRBD2 identical over 10 bases. Trimming cost V 1 base and J 8 bases; bases outside gene matches: 3. Germline V gene lookup returns CDR1 SGDLS and CDR2 YYNGEE. The CDR3 is made up of 14 amino acids. The CDR3 protein is CASSVSGRADIQYF. The CDR3 nucleotides are TGTGCCAGCAGCGTAAGCGGGAGGGCGGACATTCAGTACTTC.

The chain couples TRBV12-3 or TRBV12-4 to TRBJ2-7, with D hard to call. The CDR3 runs 12 residues. V dropped 3 bases and J dropped 6 bases, with 9 bases sitting between them. The CDR3 here is CASSLVGREQYF. CDR3 in DNA: TGTGCCAGCAGTTTGGTGGGCCGCGAGCAGTACTTC.

This clonotype was found a few times. The rearrangement uses TRBV12-3 or TRBV12-4 and TRBJ2-7; no clear D. This CDR3 contains 13 residues. The germline V and J ends were trimmed by 6 bases and 3 bases, with 12 bases remaining between them. Here the CDR3 DNA reads TGTGCCAGCAGCCTCGGATTTAACTACGAGCAGTACTTC. Its protein product is CASSLGFNYEQYF.

A few counts support this clonotype. The chain couples TRBV4-1 to TRBJ2-5; TRBD1 agrees at 7 bases. Germline CDR1 is MGHRA and CDR2 is YSYEKL. The junction had 10 bases not matched to a gene; V was cut back by 3 bases and J by 3 bases. The CDR3 is 16 amino acids. The CDR3 sequence is CASSHPDGTDKETQYF. In DNA form, the CDR3 reads TGCGCCAGCAGCCATCCCGACGGGACAGACAAAGAGACCCAGTACTTC.

This clonotype occurred a few times. The chain has TRBV29-1 and TRBJ2-7; D ambiguous. The CDR3 has 13 amino acids. Germline V gives CDR1 SQVTM, CDR2 ANQGSEA. Trimming took 3 bases from V and 3 from J, leaving 12 bases between them. As DNA, the CDR3 is TGCAGCGTTGAGTTGAAGGCAGGCTACGAGCAGTACTTC. Its protein is CSVELKAGYEQYF.

V gene TRBV11-2 combines with J gene TRBJ2-7; TRBD1 might be the D (5 bases). There are 14 residues in the CDR3. The ends were cut back, 2 bases at V and 0 bases at J, with 8 bases in the middle. CDR1 is SGHAT, CDR2 FQNNGV, per germline. For the CDR3, the DNA is TGTGCCAGCAGCTTACAACAGGCCTCCTACGAGCAGTACTTC. It specifies CASSLQQASYEQYF. Combining the CDR3 with reference TRBV11-2 and TRBJ2-7 gives the whole variable domain EAGVAQSPRYKIIEKRQSVAFWCNPISGHATLYWYQQILGQGPKLLIQFQNNGVVDDSQLPKDRFSAERLKGVDSTLKIQPAKLEDSAVYLCASSLQQASYEQYFGPGTRLTVT.

This chain connects TRBV12-3 or TRBV12-4 to TRBJ1-2; no firm D call. V shed 6 bases and J shed 2 bases, with 4 bases lying between them. The CDR3 has 11 residues. Here the CDR3 reads CASRENYGYTF. The CDR3 nucleotides are TGTGCCAGCAGGGAGAACTATGGCTACACCTTC.

This rearrangement joins TRBV5-4 to TRBJ1-4, with TRBD1 matching 8 bases. The CDR3 is made up of 15 amino acids. Per the germline V gene, CDR1 is SGHNT and CDR2 is YYREEE (reference sequence). Unmatched junction bases numbered 9, after V lost 4 bases and J lost 7 bases. CDR3 coding DNA: TGTGCCAGCAGCCATTACAGGGGGTCTGGTGAAAAACTGTTTTTT. It yields the protein CASSHYRGSGEKLFF.